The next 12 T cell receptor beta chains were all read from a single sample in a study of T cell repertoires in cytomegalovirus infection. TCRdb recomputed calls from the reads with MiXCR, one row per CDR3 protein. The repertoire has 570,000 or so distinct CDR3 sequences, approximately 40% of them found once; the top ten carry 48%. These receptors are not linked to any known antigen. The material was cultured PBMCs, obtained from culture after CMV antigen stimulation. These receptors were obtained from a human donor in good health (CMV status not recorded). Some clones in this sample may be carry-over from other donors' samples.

CDR3 sequence reads: CASSYSLAGGGYEQYF. The DNA for the CDR3 is TGTGCCAGCAGTTACTCCCTAGCGGGAGGTGGCTACGAGCAGTACTTC. The chain joins TRBV6-2 or TRBV6-3 to TRBJ2-7, with 11 bases identical to TRBD2. With 0 bases clipped from V and 3 bases from J, the junction kept 4 bases outside the gene matches. CDR3 length equals 16 residues. Germline V gene data show CDR1 as MNHEY and CDR2 as SVGEGT.

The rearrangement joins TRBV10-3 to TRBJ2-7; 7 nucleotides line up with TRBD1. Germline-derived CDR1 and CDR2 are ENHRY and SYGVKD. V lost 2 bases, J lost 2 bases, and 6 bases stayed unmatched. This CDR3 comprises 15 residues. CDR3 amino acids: CAISEEDTGAYEQYF. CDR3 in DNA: TGTGCCATCAGTGAGGAAGACACAGGGGCCTACGAGCAGTACTTC.

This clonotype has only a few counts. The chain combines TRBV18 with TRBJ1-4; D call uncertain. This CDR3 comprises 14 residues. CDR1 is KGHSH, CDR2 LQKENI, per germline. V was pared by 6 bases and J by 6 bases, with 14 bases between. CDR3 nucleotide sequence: TGTGCCAGCTCTCCAACTGGACTTTATGAAAAACTGTTTTTT. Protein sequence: CASSPTGLYEKLFF.

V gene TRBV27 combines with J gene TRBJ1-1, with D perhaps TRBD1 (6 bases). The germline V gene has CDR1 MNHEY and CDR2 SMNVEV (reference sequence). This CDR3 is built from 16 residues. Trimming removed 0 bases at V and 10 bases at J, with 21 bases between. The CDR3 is CASSLSPEGGVRIAFF. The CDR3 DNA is TGTGCCAGCAGTTTATCGCCGGAAGGGGGGGTGCGGATAGCTTTCTTT.

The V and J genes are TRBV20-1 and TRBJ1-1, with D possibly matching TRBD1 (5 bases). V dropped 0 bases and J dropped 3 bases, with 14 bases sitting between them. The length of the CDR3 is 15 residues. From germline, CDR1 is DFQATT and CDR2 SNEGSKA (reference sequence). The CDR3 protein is CSARDGYRRDTEAFF. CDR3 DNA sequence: TGCAGTGCTAGAGATGGTTACAGGCGGGACACTGAAGCTTTCTTT.

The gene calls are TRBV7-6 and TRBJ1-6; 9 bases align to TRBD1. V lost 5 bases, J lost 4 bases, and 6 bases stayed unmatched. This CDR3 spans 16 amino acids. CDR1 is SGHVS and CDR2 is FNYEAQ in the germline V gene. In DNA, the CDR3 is TGTGCCAGCAGCGCGCGCGGGACAGGGTATAATTCACCCCTCCACTTT. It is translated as CASSARGTGYNSPLHF.

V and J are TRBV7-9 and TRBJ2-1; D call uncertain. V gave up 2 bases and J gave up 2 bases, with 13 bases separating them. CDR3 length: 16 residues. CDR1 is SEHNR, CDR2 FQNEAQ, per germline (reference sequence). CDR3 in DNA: TGTGCCAGCAGCTTACCTGACGGAAGGGCCTACAATGAGCAGTTCTTC. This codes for CASSLPDGRAYNEQFF.

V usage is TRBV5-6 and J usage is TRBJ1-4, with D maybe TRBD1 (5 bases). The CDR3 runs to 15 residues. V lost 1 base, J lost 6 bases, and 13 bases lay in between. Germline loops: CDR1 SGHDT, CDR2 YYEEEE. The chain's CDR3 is CASSLFLTVDEKLFF. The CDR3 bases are TGTGCCAGCAGCTTGTTTTTGACAGTTGATGAAAAACTGTTTTTT.

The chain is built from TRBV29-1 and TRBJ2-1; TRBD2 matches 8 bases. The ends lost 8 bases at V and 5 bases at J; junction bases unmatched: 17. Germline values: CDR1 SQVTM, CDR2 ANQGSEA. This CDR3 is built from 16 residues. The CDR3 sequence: CSHGWPAGDRNNEQFF. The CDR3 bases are TGCAGCCATGGTTGGCCAGCGGGAGATCGAAACAATGAGCAGTTCTTC.

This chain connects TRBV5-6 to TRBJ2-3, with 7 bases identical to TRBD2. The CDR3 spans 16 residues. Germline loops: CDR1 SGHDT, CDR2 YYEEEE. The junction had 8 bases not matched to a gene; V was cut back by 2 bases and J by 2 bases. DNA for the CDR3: TGTGCCAGCAGCTTAGGCGGCGGGACTACCACAGATACGCAGTATTTT. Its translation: CASSLGGGTTTDTQYF.

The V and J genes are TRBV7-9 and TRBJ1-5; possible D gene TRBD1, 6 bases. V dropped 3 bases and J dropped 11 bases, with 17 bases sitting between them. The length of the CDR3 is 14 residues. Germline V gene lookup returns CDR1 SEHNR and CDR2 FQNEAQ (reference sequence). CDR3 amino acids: CASSFGTQDGAQHF. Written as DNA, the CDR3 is TGTGCCAGCAGCTTCGGGACACAGGATGGGGCCCAGCATTTT.

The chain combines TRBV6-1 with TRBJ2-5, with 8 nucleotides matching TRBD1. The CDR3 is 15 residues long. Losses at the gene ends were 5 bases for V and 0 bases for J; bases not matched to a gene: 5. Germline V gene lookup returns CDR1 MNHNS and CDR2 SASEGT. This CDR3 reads CASSSGTGNQETQYF. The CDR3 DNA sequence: TGTGCCAGCAGTTCCGGGACAGGAAACCAAGAGACCCAGTACTTC.